These T cell receptor beta chains were read from a single sample in a study of cytomegalovirus exposure and HLA in healthy donors. Using immunoSEQ multiplex PCR, the repertoire was profiled, and TCRdb retains in-frame clones only, with some absent. The profile shows 50,000 to 65,000 clones, under 80% of them singletons. Sequences were obtained from PBMCs. All receptors come from a woman under 40 in good health and CMV-seronegative. The CDR3 runs from the conserved cysteine through the conserved F or W.

j_call v_call cdr3_aa
TRBJ1-1 TRBV2 CASSGRGNAEAFF
TRBJ2-1 TRBV27 CASSLGTGGSNEQFF
TRBJ1-1 TRBV7-2 CASSSGETEAFF
TRBJ1-2 TRBV7-2 CASSLATGQGDYGYTF
TRBJ1-6 TRBV20-1 CSARDISPLHF
TRBJ1-5 TRBV18 CASSPRQANQPQHF
TRBJ2-1 TRBV27 CASRRGAWGNEQFF
TRBJ2-7 TRBV6-1 CASFPQSGEQYF
TRBJ1-1 TRBV19 CASITPGVGTEAFF
TRBJ2-2 TRBV4-2 CASSQEYAGPGELFF
TRBJ2-3 TRBV5-4 CANSSLGADTQYF
TRBJ2-7 TRBV2 CASSSDPQGRQYF
TRBJ1-1 TRBV19 CASSNPGVYTEAFF
TRBJ2-2 TRBV7-7 CASSLASGRYTGELFF
TRBJ2-1 TRBV4-3 CASSQDRVPHEQFF
TRBJ2-1 TRBV4-3 CASSQETSGRFSSYNEQFF
TRBJ2-3 TRBV5-4 CASSLGSGPSTDTQYF
TRBJ2-2 TRBV9 CASSPRGGGRAGTGELFF
TRBJ1-5 TRBV28 CASSYGNQPQHF
TRBJ1-1 TRBV5-4 CASSLVSAGDTEAFF
TRBJ2-3 TRBV25-1 CASSESGTENTDTQYF
TRBJ1-4 TRBV14 CASQITGGREKLFF
TRBJ2-2 TRBV6-1 CASSPGTSYTGELFF
TRBJ2-7 TRBV7-2 CASSLGPAANYEQYF
TRBJ2-1 TRBV21-1 CASSKKQGRSDEQFF
TRBJ1-5 TRBV2 CASGPGVRNQPQHF
TRBJ1-2 TRBV19 CASIGGRGAGYTF
TRBJ2-1 TRBV30 CAWANPGLAGGGSSYNEQFF
TRBJ1-1 TRBV19 CASRPGQNTEAFF
TRBJ1-1 TRBV6-5 CASEQGMNTEAFF
TRBJ2-1 TRBV5-1 CASSSPTSGRRDVVNEQFF
TRBJ1-2 TRBV27 CASTVDRRDYGYTF
TRBJ1-1 TRBV19 CASRQGARGNTEAFF
TRBJ2-2 TRBV6-1 CASKKGGEPGELFF
TRBJ2-1 TRBV5-1 CASSFSTGNEQFF
TRBJ2-3 TRBV7-9 CASSSSGTSGTDTQYF
TRBJ1-2 TRBV19 CASSIDRGYGYTF